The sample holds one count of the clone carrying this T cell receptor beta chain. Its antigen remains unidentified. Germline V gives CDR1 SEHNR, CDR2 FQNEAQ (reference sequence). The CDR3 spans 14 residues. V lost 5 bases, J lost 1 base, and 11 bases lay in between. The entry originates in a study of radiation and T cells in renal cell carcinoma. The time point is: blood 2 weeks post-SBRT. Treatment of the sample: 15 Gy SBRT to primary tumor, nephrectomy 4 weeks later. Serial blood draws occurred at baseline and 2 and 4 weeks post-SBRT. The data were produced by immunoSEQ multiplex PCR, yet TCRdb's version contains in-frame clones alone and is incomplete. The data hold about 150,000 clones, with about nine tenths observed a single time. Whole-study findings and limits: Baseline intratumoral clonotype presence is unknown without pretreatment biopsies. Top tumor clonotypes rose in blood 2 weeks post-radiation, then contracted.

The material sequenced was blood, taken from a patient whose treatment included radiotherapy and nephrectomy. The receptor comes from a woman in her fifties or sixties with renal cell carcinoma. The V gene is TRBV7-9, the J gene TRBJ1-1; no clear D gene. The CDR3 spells CASSRSGGNTEAFF. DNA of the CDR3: TGTGCCAGCAGCCGTAGCGGTGGGAACACTGAAGCTTTCTTT.